Shown below are 2 T cell receptor beta chains from a single sample sequenced in a study of regulatory T cells in long-lasting Graves disease. HTBI primers from iRepertoire and Arm-PCR of CDR3 regions yielded the TCR beta libraries. TCRdb independently ran MiXCR on the multiplex PCR reads; one entry per CDR3 protein. The table includes 350,000 to 500,000 distinct CDR3 sequences, roughly a fifth detected once. Time point meaning: persistent/refractory GD, antithyroid drugs over 5 years with positive TRAb. PBMC-extracted RNA yielded the TCR library. The starting material was peripheral blood mononuclear cells (PBMCs), obtained when the disease was refractory, from a patient treated with antithyroid drugs. Source of these receptors: a female donor with Graves disease.

This clonotype has a count of ten or more. The chain joins TRBV3-1 to TRBJ1-4, with a possible D match to TRBD1 (5 bases). The germline V gene has CDR1 LGHDT and CDR2 YNNKEL (reference sequence). V was pared by 0 bases and J by 5 bases, with 13 bases between. CDR3 length: 16 residues. The CDR3: CASSQDLGDLNEKLFF. The CDR3 DNA follows: TGTGCCAGCAGCCAAGATCTGGGGGATCTCAATGAAAAACTGTTTTTT.

Worth noting for this clonotype: Just one base apart from a much larger clone, this may be a read error. The V call is TRBV28, the J call TRBJ2-6, with D perhaps given as TRBD1 or TRBD2 (6 bases each). The CDR3 is 15 residues long. Germline assignment: CDR1 MDHEN and CDR2 SYDVKM. In DNA form, the CDR3 reads TGTGCCAGCAGTTTGCGGGATTTGGGGGCCAACGTCCCGACTTTC. Protein product: CASSLRDLGANVPTF.